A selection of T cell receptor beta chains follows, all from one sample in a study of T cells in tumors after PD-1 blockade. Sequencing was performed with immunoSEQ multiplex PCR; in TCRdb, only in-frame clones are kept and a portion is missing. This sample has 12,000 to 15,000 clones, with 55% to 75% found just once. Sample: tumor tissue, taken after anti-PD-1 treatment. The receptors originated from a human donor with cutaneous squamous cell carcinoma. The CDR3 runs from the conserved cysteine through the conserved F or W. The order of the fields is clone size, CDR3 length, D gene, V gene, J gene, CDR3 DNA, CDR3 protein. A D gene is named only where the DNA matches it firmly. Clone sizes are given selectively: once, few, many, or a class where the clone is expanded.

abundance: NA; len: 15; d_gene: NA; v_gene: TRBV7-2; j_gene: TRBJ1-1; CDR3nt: TGTGCCAGCAGCTTAGAGGGACTCGGGAACACTGAAGCTTTCTTT; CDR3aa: CASSLEGLGNTEAFF
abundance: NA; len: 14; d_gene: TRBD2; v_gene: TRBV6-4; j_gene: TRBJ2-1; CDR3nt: TGTGCCAGCAGTCTTTCTAGCGGGACGAATGAGCAGTTCTTC; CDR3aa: CASSLSSGTNEQFF
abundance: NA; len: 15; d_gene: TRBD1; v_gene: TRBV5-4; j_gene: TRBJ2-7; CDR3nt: TGTGCCAGCAGCCGCGACAGGGGGCCCTCCTACGAGCAGTACTTC; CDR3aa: CASSRDRGPSYEQYF
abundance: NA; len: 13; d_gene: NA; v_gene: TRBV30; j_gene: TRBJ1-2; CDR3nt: TGTGCCTGGAGTGTCGGGGCTAACTATGGCTACACCTTC; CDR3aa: CAWSVGANYGYTF
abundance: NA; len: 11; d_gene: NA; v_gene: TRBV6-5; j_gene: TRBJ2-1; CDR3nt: TGTGCCAGCAGTTACTTGAGTGAGCAGTTCTTC; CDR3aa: CASSYLSEQFF
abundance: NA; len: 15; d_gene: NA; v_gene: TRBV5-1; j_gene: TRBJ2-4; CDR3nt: TGCGCCAGCAGCTTGGTAGGATTTGGGGGAAACATTCAGTACTTC; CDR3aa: CASSLVGFGGNIQYF
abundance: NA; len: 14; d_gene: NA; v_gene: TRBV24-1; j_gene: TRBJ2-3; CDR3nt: TGTGCCACCAGTGATGTCCAGGGCACAGATACGCAGTATTTT; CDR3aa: CATSDVQGTDTQYF
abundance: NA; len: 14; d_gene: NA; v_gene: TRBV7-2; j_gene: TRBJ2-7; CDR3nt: TGTGCCAGCAGCTTATTGTTACAGGCCCACGAGCAGTACTTC; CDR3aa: CASSLLLQAHEQYF
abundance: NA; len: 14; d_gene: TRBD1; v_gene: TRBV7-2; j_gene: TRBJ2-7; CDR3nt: TGTGCCAGCAGCCTCGGGACAGGGGGCCGCGAGCAGTACTTC; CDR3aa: CASSLGTGGREQYF
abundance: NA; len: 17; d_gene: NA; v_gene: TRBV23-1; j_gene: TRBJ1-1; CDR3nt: TGCGCCAGCAGTCCCAGCGTTCGGGGGGTCGCGAACACTGAAGCTTTCTTT; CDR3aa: CASSPSVRGVANTEAFF
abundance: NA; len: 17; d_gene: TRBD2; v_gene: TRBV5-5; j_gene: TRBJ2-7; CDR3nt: TGTGCCAGCAGCACCCTTAGTGCGGGGGGGACCTCCTACGAGCAGTACTTC; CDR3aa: CASSTLSAGGTSYEQYF
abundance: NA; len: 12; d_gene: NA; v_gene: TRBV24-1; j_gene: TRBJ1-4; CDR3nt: TGTGCCACCAGTGGGAATGATGAAAAACTGTTTTTT; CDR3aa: CATSGNDEKLFF
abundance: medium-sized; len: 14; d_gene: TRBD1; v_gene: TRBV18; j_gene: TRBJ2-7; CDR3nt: TGTGCCAGCTCACCGGGACAGGGGTACGACGAGCAGTACTTC; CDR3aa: CASSPGQGYDEQYF
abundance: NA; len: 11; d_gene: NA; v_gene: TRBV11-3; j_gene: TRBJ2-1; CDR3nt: TGTGCCAGCAGCAATATAAATGAGCAGTTCTTC; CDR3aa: CASSNINEQFF
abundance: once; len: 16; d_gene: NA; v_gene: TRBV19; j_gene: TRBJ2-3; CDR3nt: TGTGCCAGTAGTATAGGGGGACTCCGATCCACAGATACGCAGTATTTT; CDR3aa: CASSIGGLRSTDTQYF
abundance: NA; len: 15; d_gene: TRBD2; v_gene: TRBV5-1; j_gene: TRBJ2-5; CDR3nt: TGCGCCAGCACCGGGACTAGCGGGACCCAAGAGACCCAGTACTTC; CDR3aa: CASTGTSGTQETQYF
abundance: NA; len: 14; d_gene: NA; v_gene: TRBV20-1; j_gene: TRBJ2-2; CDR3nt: TGCAGTGCTAGTCTGGGGGCGAACACCGGGGAGCTGTTTTTT; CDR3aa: CSASLGANTGELFF
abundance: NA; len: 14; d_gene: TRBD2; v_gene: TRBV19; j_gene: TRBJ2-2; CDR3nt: TGTGCCAGTGGGACTAGCCGAGACACCGGGGAGCTGTTTTTT; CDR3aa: CASGTSRDTGELFF
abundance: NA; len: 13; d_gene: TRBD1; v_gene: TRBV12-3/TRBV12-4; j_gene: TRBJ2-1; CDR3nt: TGTGCCAGCAGAAACAGGGGTTACAATGAGCAGTTCTTC; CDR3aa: CASRNRGYNEQFF
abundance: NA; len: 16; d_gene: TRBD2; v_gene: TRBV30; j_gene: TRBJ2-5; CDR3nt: TGTGCCTGGAGTAATGGACTAGCTTCACCCCAAGAGACCCAGTACTTC; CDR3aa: CAWSNGLASPQETQYF
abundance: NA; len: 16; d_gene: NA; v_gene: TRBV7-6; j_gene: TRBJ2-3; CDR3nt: TGTGCCAGCAGCTTAATGACACCAGTAGACACAGATACGCAGTATTTT; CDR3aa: CASSLMTPVDTDTQYF
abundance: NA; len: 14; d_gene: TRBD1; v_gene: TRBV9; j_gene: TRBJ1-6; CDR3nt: TGTGCCAGCAGCGGAGGGGGCGTAGGATCACCCCTCCACTTT; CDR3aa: CASSGGGVGSPLHF
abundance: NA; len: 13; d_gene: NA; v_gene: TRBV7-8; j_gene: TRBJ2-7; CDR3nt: TGTGCCAGCGCGAAAAGTGGGGCATCAATGCAGTACTTC; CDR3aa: CASAKSGASMQYF
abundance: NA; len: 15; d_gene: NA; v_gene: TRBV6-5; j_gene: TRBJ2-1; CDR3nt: TGTGCCTCCAGGTTGGGTGCTAGCTCCTACAATGAGCAGTTCTTC; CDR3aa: CASRLGASSYNEQFF
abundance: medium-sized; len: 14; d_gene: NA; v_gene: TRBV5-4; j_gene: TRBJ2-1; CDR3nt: TGTGCCAGCAGCTTGCGAACAGGGTCCGATGAGCAGTTCTTC; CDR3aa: CASSLRTGSDEQFF
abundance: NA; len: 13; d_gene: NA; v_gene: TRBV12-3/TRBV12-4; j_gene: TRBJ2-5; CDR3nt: TGTGCCAGCAGCAAAGACTATGTCGAGACCCAGTACTTC; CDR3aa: CASSKDYVETQYF
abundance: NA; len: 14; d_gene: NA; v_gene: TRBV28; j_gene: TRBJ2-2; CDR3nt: TGTGCCAGCAGTGGGGGCCCGAACACCGGGGAGCTGTTTTTT; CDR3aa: CASSGGPNTGELFF
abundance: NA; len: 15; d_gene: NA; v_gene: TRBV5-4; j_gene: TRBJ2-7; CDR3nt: TGTGCCAGCAGCTCCCGGGACTCCAGGGACATGGAGCAGTACTTC; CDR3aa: CASSSRDSRDMEQYF
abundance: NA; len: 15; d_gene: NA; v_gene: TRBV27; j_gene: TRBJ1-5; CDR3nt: TGTGCCAGCAGTGGGGAGGGGGGCCTGGGTCAGCCCCAGCATTTT; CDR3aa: CASSGEGGLGQPQHF
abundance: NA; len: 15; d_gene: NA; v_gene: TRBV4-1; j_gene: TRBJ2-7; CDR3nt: TGCGCCAGCAGCCAAGATCTATCGGGGGGCCGGGAGCAGTACTTC; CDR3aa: CASSQDLSGGREQYF
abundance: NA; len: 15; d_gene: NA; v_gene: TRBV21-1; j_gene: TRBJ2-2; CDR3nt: TGTGCCAGCAGCAAATGTGACTTCCCCACCGGGGAGCTGTTTTTT; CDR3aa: CASSKCDFPTGELFF